The sequence of this T cell receptor beta chain was determined in a study of early T cells in non-severe SARS-CoV-2 infection. Study at large: Sequencing input comprised bulk RNA from unsorted whole blood; chain pairing was not available.

Each cDNA molecule carried a unique molecular identifier. TCRdb reprocessed the 5' RACE reads via MiXCR and lists one record per CDR3 protein. The sample records 25,000 or so distinct CDR3 sequences, 4.5% to 7% being singletons. This receptor was obtained from an adult who was a healthcare worker with PCR-confirmed SARS-CoV-2 infection or an uninfected control (not recorded which). Sequencing was carried out using whole blood.

The CDR3 DNA reads TGTGCCAGCAGTGGGACAGGGCGTCGGAATTCACCCCTCCACTTT. It encodes CASSGTGRRNSPLHF. This chain links TRBV28 with TRBJ1-6; TRBD1 matches at 9 bases. Germline V gene sequence: CDR1 MDHEN, CDR2 SYDVKM. The CDR3 consists of 15 residues. Trimming took 5 bases from V and 7 from J; bases not matched to a gene: 6.